The 25 T cell receptor beta chains given below trace back to one sample, sequenced in a study of blood T cells in healthy people across ages. Alongside a J-beta primer mix, a sample-barcoded 5' primer served in a second PCR lasting about 7 to 11 cycles. TCRdb analysed the 5' RACE reads with MiXCR anew, one entry per CDR3 protein. Of 550,000 to 700,000 distinct CDR3 sequences listed, about 25% are singletons. Sequencing was done on a sample of blood. Receptor source: a woman in her 70s in good health.

This clonotype was detected only a few times. The gene calls are TRBV29-1 and TRBJ2-1; unclear D gene. Trimming took off 2 bases at V and 5 bases at J, with 13 bases between the two ends. The CDR3 runs to 14 residues. Germline CDR1 SQVTM, CDR2 ANQGSEA. The CDR3: CSVESQRINNEQFF. The CDR3 DNA reads TGCAGCGTTGAAAGTCAGAGGATCAACAATGAGCAGTTCTTC.

About this clonotype itself: One end of the junction varies from germline; a read error may be responsible. The chain uses TRBV25-1 and TRBJ1-3; D unresolved. In germline, CDR1 is MGHDK, CDR2 SYGVNS. This CDR3 is 13 amino acids long. The CDR3 nucleotides are TGTGACAGCAGTGAACAACTCGGAAACACCATATATTTT. Its protein is CDSSEQLGNTIYF.

V gene TRBV12-3 or TRBV12-4 combines with J gene TRBJ2-5, with a tentative D call TRBD2 (7 bases). The J call may be faulty, since TRBJ2-7 better matches the DNA end. The CDR3 runs to 14 residues. CDR3 sequence (DNA): TGTGCCAGCAGTTCTGAAGGGGGGGCCTACGAGCAGTACTTC. As protein: CASSSEGGAYEQYF.

This clonotype occurred a few times. As DNA, the CDR3 is TGTGCCAGCAGACCAGGGGGATCTAACTATGGCTACACCTTC. This translates into CASRPGGSNYGYTF. This sequence joins TRBV12-3 or TRBV12-4 and TRBJ1-2, with 7 bases lining up with TRBD1. The CDR3 is made up of 14 amino acids. V lost 6 bases, J lost 0 bases, and 4 bases stayed unmatched.

A few counts support this clonotype. Written as DNA, the CDR3 is TGTGCCAGCAGCCGGGCGGTTGTGCCGGGTGAAGCTTTCTTT. Residues: CASSRAVVPGEAFF. The rearrangement uses TRBV6-2 or TRBV6-3 and TRBJ1-1; the D is unclear. V was pared by 6 bases and J by 7 bases, with 18 bases between. The V gene's germline CDR1 is MNHEY and CDR2 SVGEGT. This CDR3 spans 14 amino acids.

This chain uses TRBV7-9 with TRBJ1-4; the D gene is possibly TRBD1 (6 bases). The V end was cut by 3 bases, the J end by 8 bases, with 16 bases between. Germline V CDR1 and CDR2: SEHNR, FQNEAQ (reference sequence). The length of the CDR3 is 15 residues. The CDR3 DNA reads TGTGCCAGCAGCTTTGCTGGACAGACAGGCGAAAAACTGTTTTTT. The encoded protein is CASSFAGQTGEKLFF.

V usage is TRBV12-3 or TRBV12-4 and J usage is TRBJ2-5; 10 positions match TRBD2. The better agreement between TRBJ2-1 and the DNA end casts doubt on the J call. The CDR3 has 13 residues. The CDR3 coding sequence is TGTGCCAGCGGCTCTCTAGCGGGGGCCGAGCAGTTCTTC. Amino acid sequence: CASGSLAGAEQFF.

V is TRBV6-5 and J is TRBJ2-3, with D perhaps TRBD2 (6 bases). CDR3 length: 14 amino acids. Trimming removed 6 bases from V and 14 bases from J, with 24 bases in between. The V gene's germline CDR1 is MNHEY and CDR2 SVGAGI. DNA for the CDR3: TGTGCCAGCAGCCGATTACCGGAGGGCAAAGGGGCGTATTTT. Translated, it gives CASSRLPEGKGAYF.

The chain couples TRBV29-1 to TRBJ2-6; D not resolved. The V end was cut by 3 bases, the J end by 0 bases, with 3 bases between. This CDR3 region has 13 residues. In germline, CDR1 is SQVTM, CDR2 ANQGSEA. The DNA of the CDR3 is TGCAGCGTTGATTTCTCTGGGGCCAACGTCCTGACTTTC. Protein sequence: CSVDFSGANVLTF.

This clonotype was seen a handful of times. The chain joins TRBV12-3 or TRBV12-4 to TRBJ2-7; maybe TRBD1 (6 bases). CDR3 length: 15 amino acids. The V gene lost 4 bases and the J gene lost 1 base, with 14 bases spanning the gap. The CDR3: CASSSGQLLSYEQYF. The CDR3 DNA is TGTGCCAGCAGTTCTGGACAGTTACTATCCTACGAGCAGTACTTC.

In this sample, this clonotype turned up a few times. J is TRBJ2-7 and V is TRBV24-1; weak D call: TRBD2 (5 bases). The germline gives CDR1 KGHDR, CDR2 SFDVKD. CDR3 size: 13 residues. Trimming stripped 5 bases from V and 5 bases from J, with 12 bases between. CDR3 in DNA: TGTGCCACCAGTGTTCCGGGGAACGACGAGCAGTACTTC. This translates into CATSVPGNDEQYF.

V usage is TRBV4-3 and J usage is TRBJ2-1; D unresolved. V was pared by 0 bases and J by 0 bases, with 12 bases between. The germline CDR1 and CDR2 sequences are LGHNA and YSLEER. The CDR3 consists of 17 residues. Here the CDR3 reads CASSQDSLPSSYNEQFF. The CDR3 region has the DNA TGCGCCAGCAGCCAAGACAGCCTGCCCAGCTCCTACAATGAGCAGTTCTTC.

This clonotype was seen only a few times. The chain couples TRBV4-3 to TRBJ1-2; no clear D gene. CDR3 length: 16 residues. The germline V gene has CDR1 LGHNA and CDR2 YSLEER. V dropped 3 bases and J dropped 4 bases, with 18 bases sitting between them. The CDR3 sequence is CASSQDLFSSSYGYTF. CDR3 coding DNA: TGCGCCAGCAGCCAGGATCTGTTCAGCTCTAGCTATGGCTACACCTTC.

This clonotype came up once. The chain employs TRBV4-1 and TRBJ2-2; D is undetermined. Judging by the DNA end, TRBJ1-4 fits better; the J call may be wrong. This CDR3 contains 16 residues. The germline V gene has CDR1 MGHRA and CDR2 YSYEKL. CDR3 amino acids: CASSPLQGGKEEKLFF. CDR3 in DNA: TGCGCCAGCAGCCCCCTCCAAGGAGGGAAGGAAGAAAAACTGTTTTTT.

This clonotype was counted a single time. V gene TRBV12-3 or TRBV12-4 combines with J gene TRBJ2-7; D not resolved. With 5 bases removed from V and 1 base from J, the gap between germline ends came to 15 bases. This CDR3 has 15 residues. CDR3 protein: CASSAITGGSYEQYF. The CDR3 DNA sequence: TGTGCCAGCAGTGCAATCACTGGTGGGTCCTACGAGCAGTACTTC.

The chain recombines TRBV7-2 with TRBJ2-5; tentatively, D is TRBD2 (6 bases). From germline, CDR1 is SGHTA and CDR2 FQGNSA. This CDR3 is 16 amino acids long. V lost 5 bases, J lost 5 bases, and 21 bases lay in between. The CDR3 sequence: CASSQDGGTVVETQYF. The CDR3 DNA reads TGTGCCAGCAGCCAAGACGGCGGGACGGTTGTTGAGACCCAGTACTTC.

CDR3 residues: CASSHQTGGGTEAFF. CDR3 in DNA: TGTGCCAGCAGCCATCAGACAGGGGGTGGCACTGAAGCTTTCTTT. The chain uses TRBV14 and TRBJ1-1, with TRBD1 matching over 9 bases. V dropped 3 bases and J dropped 4; count of bases not matched to a gene: 6. Germline CDR1 SGHDN, CDR2 FVKESK. This CDR3 has 15 residues.

The V gene is TRBV5-1, the J gene TRBJ2-5; no clear D. Trimming left V 3 bases short and J 0 bases short, with 15 bases between. The CDR3 has 16 amino acids. The germline CDR1 and CDR2 sequences are SGHRS and YFSETQ. The CDR3 nucleotides are TGCGCCAGCAGCTCAGAGGCAGCTTCGTACCAAGAGACCCAGTACTTC. Translated, it gives CASSSEAASYQETQYF.

This clonotype has just a few counts. V usage is TRBV4-2 and J usage is TRBJ2-5; D not certain. The closer fit of TRBJ2-7 to the DNA end suggests the J call may be wrong. The CDR3 length is 13 residues. Per germline, CDR1 LGHNA and CDR2 YNFKEQ. The CDR3: CASSQDVGYEQYF. CDR3 nucleotide sequence: TGTGCCAGCAGCCAAGATGTTGGTTACGAGCAGTACTTC.

A few counts support this clonotype. The chain has TRBV24-1 and TRBJ2-3, with 13 bases aligning to TRBD2. V lost 5 bases, J lost 4 bases, and 2 bases stayed unmatched. CDR3 length equals 15 residues. Germline V gene data show CDR1 as KGHDR and CDR2 as SFDVKD. Written as DNA, the CDR3 is TGTGCCACCAGTGGGACTAGCGGGGGCTCAGATACGCAGTATTTT. This translates into CATSGTSGGSDTQYF.

This clonotype was detected only a few times. This rearrangement joins TRBV20-1 to TRBJ1-1; 11 nucleotides align to TRBD1. The CDR3 is 14 amino acids. V gave up 6 bases and J gave up 3 bases; unmatched junction bases: 6. Germline V gene sequence: CDR1 DFQATT, CDR2 SNEGSKA (reference sequence). The CDR3 nucleotides are TGCAGTGCAACTCCGGGACAGGGGGACACTGAAGCTTTCTTT. Translated: CSATPGQGDTEAFF.

This clonotype has a handful of counts. The gene calls are TRBV5-1 and TRBJ2-7; 13 bases are shared with TRBD2. From germline, CDR1 is SGHRS and CDR2 YFSETQ. V shed 3 bases and J 3 bases; nucleotides not matched to a gene: 3. The CDR3 length is 15 residues. The CDR3 region is CASSSTSGGVYEQYF. For the CDR3, the DNA is TGCGCCAGCAGCTCAACTAGCGGGGGGGTCTACGAGCAGTACTTC. Full variable domain (remainder filled in from reference TRBV5-1 and TRBJ2-7): KAGVTQTPRYLIKTRGQQVTLSCSPISGHRSVSWYQQTPGQGLQFLFEYFSETQRNKGNFPGRFSGRQFSNSRSEMNVSTLELGDSALYLCASSSTSGGVYEQYFGPGTRLTVT.

The genes are TRBV6-6 and TRBJ2-4, with TRBD2 matching over 10 bases. V lost 6 bases to trimming and J lost 9 bases; unmatched junction nucleotides: 8. This CDR3 is 14 amino acids long. Germline V CDR1 and CDR2: MNHNY, SVGAGI (reference sequence). The CDR3 reads CASRIAGGFGIQYF. As DNA, the CDR3 is TGTGCCAGCAGGATAGCGGGGGGATTCGGCATTCAGTACTTC.

A few counts support this clonotype. This chain connects TRBV12-3 or TRBV12-4 to TRBJ1-1; D is possibly TRBD1 (5 bases). This CDR3 region has 12 residues. The V end was cut by 6 bases, the J end by 5 bases, with 10 bases between. The CDR3 is CASRTRQTEAFF. The CDR3 region has the DNA TGTGCCAGCAGGACTAGACAGACTGAAGCTTTCTTT.

The chain couples TRBV12-3 or TRBV12-4 to TRBJ2-5; D perhaps matches TRBD1 (5 bases). The ends were cut back, 7 bases at V and 1 base at J, with 13 bases in the middle. The CDR3 runs 14 residues. The CDR3 sequence: CASKMGQSQETQYF. The CDR3 nucleotides read TGTGCCAGCAAGATGGGGCAGAGCCAAGAGACCCAGTACTTC.